This T cell receptor (beta chain) was recovered during a study of graft-versus-host responses after intestinal transplantation. Overall study context: Transplant recipients had multivisceral, liver-intestinal, or isolated intestinal grafts. All of the recipients had induction that used anti-thymocyte globulin, then tacrolimus and steroids for approximately 3 years.

Here immunoSEQ multiplex PCR was the method, and the copy in TCRdb shows in-frame clones only, minus some. The table includes about 63,000 clones, about nine tenths detected once. Details on this clone: What it binds is not known.

Germline lookup yields CDR1 SGHRS and CDR2 YFSETQ. V was cut by 4 bases and J by 1 base, with 8 bases left in between. The CDR3 covers 14 residues. Lymphocytes (intraepithelial and lamina propria) were released by processing the graft tissue. The study, taken as a whole, reports: GvH clones detected in recipient marrow included some appearing first in ileum or blood.

This clonotype was sampled from a human patient who received an intestinal transplant, so some T cells may come from the graft donor. The chain is built from TRBV5-1 and TRBJ2-2, with D possibly TRBD1 on 6 matching bases. The starting material was ileum tissue, obtained approximately 56 weeks after transplant. The CDR3 is CASSPGQNTGELFF. The CDR3 region has the DNA TGCGCCAGCAGCCCGGGACAGAACACCGGGGAGCTGTTTTTT.